Presented here are 8 T cell receptor beta chains from one specimen sequenced in a study of T-cell reconstitution after alpha-beta-depleted transplantation in children. Unique molecular identifiers were incorporated into the prepared TCRbeta library. TCRdb redid the calling of the PCR reads with MiXCR, one entry per CDR3 protein. The table has 180,000 or so distinct CDR3 sequences, about 6% seen once. Sequenced here: PBMCs, sampled before TCRalphabeta/CD19-depleted stem cell transplant. These receptors were obtained from a girl less than two years old with combined immunodeficiency, due to receive a stem cell transplant.

The chain couples TRBV11-2 to TRBJ1-1; D is unclear. Trimming cost V 7 bases and J 2 bases, with 8 bases left between them. CDR3 length: 12 amino acids. Germline V gene lookup returns CDR1 SGHAT and CDR2 FQNNGV. The CDR3 is CASTNDNTEAFF. The CDR3 DNA reads as TGTGCCAGCACCAACGATAACACTGAAGCTTTCTTT.

This clonotype was recorded many times. The V and J genes are TRBV12-3 or TRBV12-4 and TRBJ2-5; D ambiguous. There are 11 residues in the CDR3. The V gene lost 6 bases and the J gene lost 5 bases, with 7 bases spanning the gap. This chain's CDR3 is CASRVGETQYF. CDR3 DNA: TGTGCCAGCAGGGTCGGGGAGACCCAGTACTTC.

This clonotype was seen at least ten times. The chain uses TRBV30 and TRBJ2-7; a possible D gene is TRBD1 (6 bases). The CDR3 has 11 amino acids. CDR1 is GTSNPN and CDR2 is SVGIG in the germline V gene (reference sequence). The ends were cut back, 2 bases at V and 7 bases at J, with 9 bases in the middle. The CDR3 sequence is CAWSSGQEQYF. CDR3 sequence (DNA): TGTGCCTGGAGTTCAGGACAGGAGCAGTACTTC.

In this sample, this clonotype turned up many times. This rearrangement joins TRBV9 to TRBJ2-6, with D unresolved. V was cut by 2 bases and J by 2 bases, with 8 bases left in between. The CDR3 sequence is 15 residues long. Germline assignment: CDR1 SGDLS and CDR2 YYNGEE. The CDR3 reads CASSVSAAGANVLTF. CDR3 DNA sequence: TGTGCCAGCAGCGTGTCGGCGGCTGGGGCCAACGTCCTGACTTTC.

V and J are TRBV20-1 and TRBJ2-5; D call uncertain. With 6 bases removed from V and 1 base from J, the gap between germline ends came to 9 bases. CDR1 is DFQATT, CDR2 SNEGSKA, per germline (reference sequence). This CDR3 has 12 residues. For the CDR3, the DNA is TGCAGTGCCCTGGGCCTCCAAGAGACCCAGTACTTC. This gives the protein CSALGLQETQYF.

In this sample, this clonotype turned up many times. V usage is TRBV12-3 or TRBV12-4 and J usage is TRBJ1-4; possible D gene TRBD1, 5 bases. V lost 5 bases to trimming and J lost 2 bases, with 15 bases between them. The CDR3 length is 16 residues. CDR3 bases: TGTGCCAGCAGTAAACTACAGGCTCCGACTAATGAAAAACTGTTTTTT. Translation: CASSKLQAPTNEKLFF.

This clonotype came up many times. This chain links TRBV12-3 or TRBV12-4 with TRBJ2-2, with 7 bases matching TRBD1. This CDR3 has 12 amino acids. The chain's CDR3 is CGVETGTGELFF. CDR3 nucleotides: TGTGGGGTAGAGACAGGGACCGGGGAGCTGTTTTTT.

The chain has TRBV7-9 and TRBJ1-5; no reliable D call. CDR1 and CDR2 (germline): SEHNR, FQNEAQ (reference sequence). Trimming cost V 0 bases and J 4 bases, with 7 bases left between them. This CDR3 comprises 14 residues. The CDR3 DNA follows: TGTGCCAGCAGCTTAGCTCTCGAAAATCAGCCCCAGCATTTT. As protein: CASSLALENQPQHF.